The subject of this entry is one T cell receptor (beta chain). These data belong to a study of blood T cell repertoires in COVID-19. Study summary: COVID-19 samples collected from the United States, Italy and Spain covered acute and convalescent phases. From T cells, B-cell-depleted T cells, or PBMCs came the material, which was cDNA or gDNA.

Clones were read by immunoSEQ multiplex PCR, and TCRdb kept only the in-frame ones, dropping some. The sample lists roughly 120,000 clones, about 90% seen once, with roughly 30% in the top ten. V lost 7 bases and J lost 4, with 10 bases in between. CDR3 length: 12 residues. Germline-derived CDR1 and CDR2 are SNHLY and FYNNEI. Material: peripheral blood. This sequence originates from a woman in her 70s with acute or convalescent COVID-19. V and J are TRBV2 and TRBJ1-2, with D unclear. CDR3 region: CASTRAGYGYTF. CDR3 DNA: TGTGCCAGCACCCGCGCCGGCTATGGCTACACCTTC.